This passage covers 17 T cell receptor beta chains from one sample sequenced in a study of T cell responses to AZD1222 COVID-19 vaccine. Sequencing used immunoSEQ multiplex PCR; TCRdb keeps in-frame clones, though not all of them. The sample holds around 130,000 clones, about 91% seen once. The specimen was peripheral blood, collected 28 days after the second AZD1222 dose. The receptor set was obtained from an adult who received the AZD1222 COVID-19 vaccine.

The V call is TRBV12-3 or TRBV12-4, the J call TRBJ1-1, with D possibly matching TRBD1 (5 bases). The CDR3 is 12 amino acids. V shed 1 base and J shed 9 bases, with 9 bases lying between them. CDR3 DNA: TGTGCCAGCAGTTTAGGGGGCGCGAAAGCTTTCTTT. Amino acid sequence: CASSLGGAKAFF.

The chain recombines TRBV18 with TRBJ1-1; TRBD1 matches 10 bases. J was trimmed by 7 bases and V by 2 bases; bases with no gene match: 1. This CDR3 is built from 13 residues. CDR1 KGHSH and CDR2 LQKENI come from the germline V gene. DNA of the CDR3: TGTGCCAGCTCACCAGGACAGGGGGTTGAAGCTTTCTTT. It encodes CASSPGQGVEAFF.

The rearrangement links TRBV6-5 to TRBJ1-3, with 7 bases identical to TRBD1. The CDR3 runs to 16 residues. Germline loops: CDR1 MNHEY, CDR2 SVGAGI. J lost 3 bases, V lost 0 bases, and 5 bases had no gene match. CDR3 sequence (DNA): TGTGCCAGCAGTTACTCAGGGACAGCAAATGGAAACACCATATATTTT. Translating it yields CASSYSGTANGNTIYF.

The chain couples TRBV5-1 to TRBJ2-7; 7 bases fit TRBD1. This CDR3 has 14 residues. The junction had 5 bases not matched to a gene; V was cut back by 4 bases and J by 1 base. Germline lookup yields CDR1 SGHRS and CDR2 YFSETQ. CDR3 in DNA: TGCGCCAGCAGCCCGGGACAGTTATCCTACGAGCAGTACTTC. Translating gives CASSPGQLSYEQYF. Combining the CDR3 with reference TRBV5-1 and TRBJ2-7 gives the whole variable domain KAGVTQTPRYLIKTRGQQVTLSCSPISGHRSVSWYQQTPGQGLQFLFEYFSETQRNKGNFPGRFSGRQFSNSRSEMNVSTLELGDSALYLCASSPGQLSYEQYFGPGTRLTVT.

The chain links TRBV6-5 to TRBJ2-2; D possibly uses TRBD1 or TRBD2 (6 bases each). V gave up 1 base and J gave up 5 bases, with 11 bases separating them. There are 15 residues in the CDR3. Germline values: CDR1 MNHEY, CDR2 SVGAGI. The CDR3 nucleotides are TGTGCCAGCAGTTACTGGGGGGCGCGGACCGGGGAGCTGTTTTTT. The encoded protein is CASSYWGARTGELFF.

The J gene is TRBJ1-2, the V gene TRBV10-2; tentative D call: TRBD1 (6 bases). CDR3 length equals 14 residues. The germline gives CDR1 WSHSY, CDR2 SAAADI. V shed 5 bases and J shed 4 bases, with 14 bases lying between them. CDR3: CASSLQGFGYGYTF. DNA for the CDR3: TGCGCCAGCAGTTTACAGGGATTCGGCTATGGCTACACCTTC.

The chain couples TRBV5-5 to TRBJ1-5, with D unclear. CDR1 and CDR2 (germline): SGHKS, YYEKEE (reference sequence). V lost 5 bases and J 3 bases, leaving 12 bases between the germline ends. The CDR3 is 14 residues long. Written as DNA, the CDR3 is TGTGCCAGCAGTTACGGGGAAATCAATCAGCCCCAGCATTTT. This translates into CASSYGEINQPQHF.

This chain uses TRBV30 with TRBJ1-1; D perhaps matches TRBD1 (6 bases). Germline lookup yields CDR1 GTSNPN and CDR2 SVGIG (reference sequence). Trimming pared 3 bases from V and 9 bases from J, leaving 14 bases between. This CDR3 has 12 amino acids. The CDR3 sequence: CAWSQGWGKAFF. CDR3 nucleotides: TGTGCCTGGAGCCAGGGGTGGGGGAAAGCTTTCTTT.

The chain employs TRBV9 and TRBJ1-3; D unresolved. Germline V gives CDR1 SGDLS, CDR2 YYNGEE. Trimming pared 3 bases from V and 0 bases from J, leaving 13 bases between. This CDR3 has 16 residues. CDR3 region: CASSASQWSSGNTIYF. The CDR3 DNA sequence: TGTGCCAGCAGCGCCTCACAGTGGAGCTCTGGAAACACCATATATTTT.

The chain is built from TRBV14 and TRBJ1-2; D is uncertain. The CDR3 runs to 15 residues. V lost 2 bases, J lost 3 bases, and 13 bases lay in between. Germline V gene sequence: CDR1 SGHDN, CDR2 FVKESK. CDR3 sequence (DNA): TGTGCCAGCAGCCAATATTCCGGGAGTGACTATGGCTACACCTTC. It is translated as CASSQYSGSDYGYTF.

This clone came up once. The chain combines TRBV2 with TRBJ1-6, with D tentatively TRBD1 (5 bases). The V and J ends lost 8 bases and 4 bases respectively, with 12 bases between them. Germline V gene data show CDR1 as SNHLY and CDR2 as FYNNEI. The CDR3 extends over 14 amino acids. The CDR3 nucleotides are TGTGCCAGCGGCGAGGACACTTATAATTCACCCCTCCACTTT. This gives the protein CASGEDTYNSPLHF.

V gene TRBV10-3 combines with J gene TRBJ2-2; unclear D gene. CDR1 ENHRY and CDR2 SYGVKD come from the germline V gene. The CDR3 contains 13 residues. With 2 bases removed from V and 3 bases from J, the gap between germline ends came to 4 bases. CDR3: CAISEPYTGELFF. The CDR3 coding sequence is TGTGCCATCAGTGAGCCATACACCGGGGAGCTGTTTTTT.

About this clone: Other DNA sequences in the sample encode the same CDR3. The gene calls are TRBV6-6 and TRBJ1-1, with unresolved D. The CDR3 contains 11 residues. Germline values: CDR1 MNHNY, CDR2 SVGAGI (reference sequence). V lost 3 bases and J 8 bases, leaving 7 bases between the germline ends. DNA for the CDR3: TGTGCCAGCAGTTATGGCGCAGAAGCTTTCTTT. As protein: CASSYGAEAFF.

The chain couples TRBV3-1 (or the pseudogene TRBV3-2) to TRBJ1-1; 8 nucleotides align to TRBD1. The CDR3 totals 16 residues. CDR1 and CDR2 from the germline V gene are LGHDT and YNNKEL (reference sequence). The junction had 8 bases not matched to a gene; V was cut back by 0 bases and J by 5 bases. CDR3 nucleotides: TGTGCCAGCAGCCAAGATGGGGCAGGGGGCTTAACTGAAGCTTTCTTT. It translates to CASSQDGAGGLTEAFF.

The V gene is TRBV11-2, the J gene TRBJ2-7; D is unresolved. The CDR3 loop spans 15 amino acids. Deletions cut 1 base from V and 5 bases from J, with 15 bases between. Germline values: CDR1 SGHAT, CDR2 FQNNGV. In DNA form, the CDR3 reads TGTGCCAGCAGCTTAGGGCCAACCCTTGGGAACGAGCAGTACTTC. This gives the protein CASSLGPTLGNEQYF.

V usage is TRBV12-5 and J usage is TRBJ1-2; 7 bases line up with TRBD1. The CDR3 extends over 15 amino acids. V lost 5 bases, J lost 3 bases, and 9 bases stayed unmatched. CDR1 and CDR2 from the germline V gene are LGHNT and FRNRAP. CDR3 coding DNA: TGTGCTAGTGGTCTTCGCCACAGGGGTGACTATGGCTACACCTTC. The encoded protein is CASGLRHRGDYGYTF.

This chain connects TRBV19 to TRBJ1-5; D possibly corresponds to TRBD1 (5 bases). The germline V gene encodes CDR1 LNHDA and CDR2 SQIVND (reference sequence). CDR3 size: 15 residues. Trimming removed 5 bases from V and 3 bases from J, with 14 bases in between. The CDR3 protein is CASSPFAGTNQPQHF. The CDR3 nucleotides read TGTGCCAGTAGTCCGTTTGCAGGGACCAATCAGCCCCAGCATTTT.